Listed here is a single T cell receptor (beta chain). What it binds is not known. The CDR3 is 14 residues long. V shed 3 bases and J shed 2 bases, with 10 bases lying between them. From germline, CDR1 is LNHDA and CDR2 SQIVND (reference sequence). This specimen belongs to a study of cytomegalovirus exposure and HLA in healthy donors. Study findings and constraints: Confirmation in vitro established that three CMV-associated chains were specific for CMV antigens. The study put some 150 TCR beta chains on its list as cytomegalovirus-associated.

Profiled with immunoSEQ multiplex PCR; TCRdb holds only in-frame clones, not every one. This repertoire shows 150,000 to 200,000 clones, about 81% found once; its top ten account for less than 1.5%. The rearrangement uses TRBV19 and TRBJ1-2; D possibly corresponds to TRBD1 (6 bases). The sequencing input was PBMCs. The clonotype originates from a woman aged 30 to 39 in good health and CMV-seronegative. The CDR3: CASSIGQGNYGYTF. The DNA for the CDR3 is TGTGCCAGTAGTATCGGCCAGGGGAACTATGGCTACACCTTC.